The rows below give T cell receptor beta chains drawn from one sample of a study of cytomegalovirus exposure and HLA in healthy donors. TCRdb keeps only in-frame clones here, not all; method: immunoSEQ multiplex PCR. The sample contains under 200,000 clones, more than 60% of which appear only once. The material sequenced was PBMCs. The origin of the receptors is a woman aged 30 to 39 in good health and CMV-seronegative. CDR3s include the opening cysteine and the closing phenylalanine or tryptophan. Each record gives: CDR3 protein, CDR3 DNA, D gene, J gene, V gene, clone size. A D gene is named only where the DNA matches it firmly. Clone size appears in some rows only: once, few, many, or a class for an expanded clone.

CASSSQGPVEGYTF TGCGCCAGCAGCTCGCAGGGGCCGGTTGAAGGCTACACCTTC . TRBJ1-2 TRBV5-1 .
CASSRYTGEETQYF TGTGCCAGCAGTCGATACACAGGGGAGGAGACCCAGTACTTC TRBD1 TRBJ2-5 TRBV6-5 .
CASSLAGTDALGF TGTGCCAGCAGCTTGGCGGGGACAGATGCACTCGGGTTT TRBD1 TRBJ1-1 TRBV5-4 few
CASSMLGLAGGTDTQYF TGTGCCAGTAGTATGTTAGGACTAGCGGGGGGGACAGATACGCAGTATTTT TRBD2 TRBJ2-3 TRBV19 .
CASSEDGTEDQPQHF TGTGCCAGCAGTGAAGACGGGACAGAAGATCAGCCCCAGCATTTT TRBD1 TRBJ1-5 TRBV2 .
CSASAGYGYTF TGCAGTGCTAGCGCAGGTTATGGCTACACCTTC . TRBJ1-2 TRBV20-1 .
CASSLRRVTEAFF TGTGCCAGCAGCTTGCGGCGGGTCACTGAAGCTTTCTTT . TRBJ1-1 TRBV7-3 .
CASSIMPSGGLYNEQFF TGTGCCAGTAGTATTATGCCTAGCGGGGGACTCTACAATGAGCAGTTCTTC TRBD2 TRBJ2-1 TRBV19 .
CASSRPTGEGNQPQHF TGTGCCAGCAGTCGACCGACGGGGGAGGGCAATCAGCCCCAGCATTTT . TRBJ1-5 TRBV7-6 .
CASSQLEGQGNTGELFF TGTGCCAGCAGCCAATTAGAGGGACAGGGGAACACCGGGGAGCTGTTTTTT TRBD1 TRBJ2-2 TRBV16 .
CASSGPRDFGNTIYF TGTGCCAGTAGTGGTCCGAGGGATTTTGGAAACACCATATATTTT . TRBJ1-3 TRBV19 .
CASSVGSLAGEADTQYF TGTGCCAGCAGCGTAGGATCGCTAGCGGGGGAGGCAGATACGCAGTATTTT TRBD2 TRBJ2-3 TRBV9 .
CASSYGGSPNEKLFF TGTGCCAGCAGCTACGGAGGGTCACCTAATGAAAAACTGTTTTTT . TRBJ1-4 TRBV7-2 .
CASSQASGGMRYEQFF TGCGCCAGCAGCCAGGCTAGCGGGGGAATGCGATATGAGCAGTTCTTC TRBD2 TRBJ2-1 TRBV4-1 .
CASSGRSDTEAFF TGTGCCAGCAGTGGGAGGTCGGACACTGAAGCTTTCTTT . TRBJ1-1 TRBV5-4 few
CASSPTSLDGNEQFF TGTGCCAGCTCACCAACCAGTCTAGATGGAAATGAGCAGTTCTTC . TRBJ2-1 TRBV18 .
CASSMEGVVRAGANVLTF TGTGCCAGTAGTATGGAGGGTGTAGTTCGAGCTGGGGCCAACGTCCTGACTTTC . TRBJ2-6 TRBV19 once
CASSILRQGQETQYF TGTGCCAGTAGTATCCTTCGACAGGGCCAAGAGACCCAGTACTTC TRBD1 TRBJ2-5 TRBV19 .
CASSLALGGEQFF TGTGCCAGCAGCTTGGCCCTGGGGGGTGAGCAGTTCTTC . TRBJ2-1 TRBV5-6 .
CASSLARTGRQPQHF TGTGCCAGCAGCTTAGCCCGGACAGGGAGACAGCCCCAGCATTTT TRBD1 TRBJ1-5 TRBV7-2 few
CASSFGGSSYNEQFF TGTGCCAGCAGCTTTGGCGGTAGCTCCTACAATGAGCAGTTCTTC . TRBJ2-1 TRBV7-6 .
CACSKGQGREAFF TGTGCCTGTTCGAAGGGACAGGGTAGGGAGGCTTTCTTT TRBD1 TRBJ1-1 TRBV19 .
CASSLDARGADTQYF TGTGCCAGCAGCTTAGATGCCAGGGGGGCAGATACGCAGTATTTT . TRBJ2-3 TRBV7-6 .
CSAKHYNEQYF TGCAGTGCAAAGCACTACAACGAGCAGTACTTC . TRBJ2-7 TRBV20-1 .
CASSSGGYYGYTF TGTGCCAGCAGCTCCGGGGGATACTATGGCTACACCTTC . TRBJ1-2 TRBV7-6 .
CASSVSGTGERPILGYTF TGCGCCAGCAGCGTCTCCGGGACAGGGGAGCGGCCAATACTTGGCTACACCTTC TRBD1 TRBJ1-2 TRBV5-1 once
CASSLLDRDSPLHF TGTGCCAGCAGTTTGTTGGACAGAGACTCACCCCTCCACTTT . TRBJ1-6 TRBV6-5 .
CASSLRSIGNTIYF TGTGCCAGCAGCTTAAGGAGCATCGGAAACACCATATATTTT . TRBJ1-3 TRBV7-2 .